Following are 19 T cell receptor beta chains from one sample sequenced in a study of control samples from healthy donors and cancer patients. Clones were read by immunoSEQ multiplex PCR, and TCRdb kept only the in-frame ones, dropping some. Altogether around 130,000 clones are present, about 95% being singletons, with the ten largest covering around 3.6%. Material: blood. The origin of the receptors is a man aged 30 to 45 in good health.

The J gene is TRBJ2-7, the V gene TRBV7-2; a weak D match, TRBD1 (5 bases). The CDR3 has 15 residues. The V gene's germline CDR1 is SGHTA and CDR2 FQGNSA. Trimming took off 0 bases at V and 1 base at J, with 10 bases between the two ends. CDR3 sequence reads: CASSLASTVSYEQYF. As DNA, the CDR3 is TGTGCCAGCAGCTTAGCCTCGACAGTTTCCTACGAGCAGTACTTC.

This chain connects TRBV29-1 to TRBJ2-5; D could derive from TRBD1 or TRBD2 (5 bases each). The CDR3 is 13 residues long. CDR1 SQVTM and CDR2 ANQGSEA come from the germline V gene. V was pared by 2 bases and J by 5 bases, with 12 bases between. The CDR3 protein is CSVEHGAGETQYF. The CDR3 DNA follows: TGCAGCGTTGAACACGGGGCGGGCGAGACCCAGTACTTC. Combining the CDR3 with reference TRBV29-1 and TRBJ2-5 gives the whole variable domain SAVISQKPSRDICQRGTSLTIQCQVDSQVTMMFWYRQQPGQSLTLIATANQGSEATYESGFVIDKFPISRPNLTFSTLTVSNMSPEDSSIYLCSVEHGAGETQYFGPGTRLLVL.

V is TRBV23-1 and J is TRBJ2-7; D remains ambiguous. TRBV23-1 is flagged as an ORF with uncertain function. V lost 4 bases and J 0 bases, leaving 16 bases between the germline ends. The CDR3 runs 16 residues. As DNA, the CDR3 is TGCGCCAGCAGTCCTCCCAAAGTCCAATCCTCCTACGAGCAGTACTTC. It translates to CASSPPKVQSSYEQYF.

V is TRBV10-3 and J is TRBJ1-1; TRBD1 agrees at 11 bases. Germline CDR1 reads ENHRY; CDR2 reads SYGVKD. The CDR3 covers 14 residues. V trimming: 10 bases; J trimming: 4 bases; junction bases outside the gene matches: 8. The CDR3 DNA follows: TGTGCCAGCGGGACAGGGGGGGTAAGCACTGAAGCTTTCTTT. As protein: CASGTGGVSTEAFF.

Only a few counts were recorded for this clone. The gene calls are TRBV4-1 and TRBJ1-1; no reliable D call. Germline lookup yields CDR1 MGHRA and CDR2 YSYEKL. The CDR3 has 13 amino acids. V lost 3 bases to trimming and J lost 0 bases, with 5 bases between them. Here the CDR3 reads CASSHPLNTEAFF. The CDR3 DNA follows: TGCGCCAGCAGCCATCCGTTGAACACTGAAGCTTTCTTT.

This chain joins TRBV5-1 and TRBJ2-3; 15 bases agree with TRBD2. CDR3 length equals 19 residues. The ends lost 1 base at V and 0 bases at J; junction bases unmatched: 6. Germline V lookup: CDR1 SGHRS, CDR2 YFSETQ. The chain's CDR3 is CASSLRTSGGALSTDTQYF. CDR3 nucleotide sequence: TGCGCCAGCAGCTTGCGGACTAGCGGGGGGGCCCTCAGCACAGATACGCAGTATTTT.

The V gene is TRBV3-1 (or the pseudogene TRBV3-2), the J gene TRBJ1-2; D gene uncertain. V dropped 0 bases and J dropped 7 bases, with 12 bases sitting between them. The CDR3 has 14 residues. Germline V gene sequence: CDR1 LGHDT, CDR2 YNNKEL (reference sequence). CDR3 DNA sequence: TGTGCCAGCAGCCAAGATTTGACTAAAAGTGGCTACACCTTC. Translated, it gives CASSQDLTKSGYTF.

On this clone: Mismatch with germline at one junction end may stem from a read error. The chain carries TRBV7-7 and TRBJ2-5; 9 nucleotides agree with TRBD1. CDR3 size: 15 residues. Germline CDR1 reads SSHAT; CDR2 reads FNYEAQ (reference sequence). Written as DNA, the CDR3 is TGTGCTAGCAGCTGGGGACAGGGAGAGCGGGAGACCCAGTACTTC. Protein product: CASSWGQGERETQYF.

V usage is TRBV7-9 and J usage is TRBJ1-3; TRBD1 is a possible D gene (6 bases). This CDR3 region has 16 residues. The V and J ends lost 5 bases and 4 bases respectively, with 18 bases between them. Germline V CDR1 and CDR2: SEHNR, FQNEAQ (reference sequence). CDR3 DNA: TGTGCCAGCAGCAGAAAAACCTCAGGGGTCGGAAACACCATATATTTT. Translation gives CASSRKTSGVGNTIYF.

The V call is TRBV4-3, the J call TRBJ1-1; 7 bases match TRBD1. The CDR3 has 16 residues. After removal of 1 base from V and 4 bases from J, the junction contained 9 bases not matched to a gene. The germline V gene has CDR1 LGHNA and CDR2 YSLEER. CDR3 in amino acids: CASSQAIGQAPTEAFF. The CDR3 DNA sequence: TGCGCCAGCAGCCAAGCGATAGGACAGGCGCCCACTGAAGCTTTCTTT.

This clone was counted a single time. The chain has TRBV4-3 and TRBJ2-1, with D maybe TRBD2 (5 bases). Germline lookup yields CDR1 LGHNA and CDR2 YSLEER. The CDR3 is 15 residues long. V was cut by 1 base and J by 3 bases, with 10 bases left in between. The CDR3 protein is CASSQGAAGYNEQFF. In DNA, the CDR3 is TGCGCCAGCAGCCAAGGAGCGGCAGGCTACAATGAGCAGTTCTTC.

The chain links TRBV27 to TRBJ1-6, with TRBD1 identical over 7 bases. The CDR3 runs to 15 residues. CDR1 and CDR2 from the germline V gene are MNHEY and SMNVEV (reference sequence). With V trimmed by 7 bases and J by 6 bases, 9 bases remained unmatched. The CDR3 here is CASTAGRGANSPLHF. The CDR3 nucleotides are TGTGCCAGCACCGCAGGCAGGGGGGCTAATTCACCCCTCCACTTT.

DNA of the CDR3: TGTGCCATCAGCAAACAGGGGTACGACTCACCCCTCCACTTT. The encoded protein is CAISKQGYDSPLHF. The chain uses TRBV10-3 and TRBJ1-6; 7 positions agree with TRBD1. Germline lookup yields CDR1 ENHRY and CDR2 SYGVKD. The V gene end was trimmed by 6 bases and the J gene end by 10 bases; junction bases not matched to a gene: 9. The CDR3 is 14 residues long.

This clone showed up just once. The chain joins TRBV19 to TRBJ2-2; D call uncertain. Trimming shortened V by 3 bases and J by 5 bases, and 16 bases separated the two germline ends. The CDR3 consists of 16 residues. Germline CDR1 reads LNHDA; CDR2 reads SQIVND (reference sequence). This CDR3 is CASSIETGYLTGELFF. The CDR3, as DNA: TGTGCCAGTAGTATTGAGACCGGCTATCTTACCGGGGAGCTGTTTTTT.

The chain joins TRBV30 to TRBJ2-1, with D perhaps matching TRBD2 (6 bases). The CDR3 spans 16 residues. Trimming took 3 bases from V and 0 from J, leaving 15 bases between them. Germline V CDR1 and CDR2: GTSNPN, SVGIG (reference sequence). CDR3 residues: CAWRAPSDLSYNEQFF. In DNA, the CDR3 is TGTGCCTGGAGGGCCCCTAGCGATCTCTCCTACAATGAGCAGTTCTTC.

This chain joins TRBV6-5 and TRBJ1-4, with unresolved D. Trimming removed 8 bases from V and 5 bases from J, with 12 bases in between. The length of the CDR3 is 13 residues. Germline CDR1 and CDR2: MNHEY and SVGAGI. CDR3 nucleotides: TGTGCCAGCGCCACCCAGGCGAATGAAAAACTGTTTTTT. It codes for CASATQANEKLFF.

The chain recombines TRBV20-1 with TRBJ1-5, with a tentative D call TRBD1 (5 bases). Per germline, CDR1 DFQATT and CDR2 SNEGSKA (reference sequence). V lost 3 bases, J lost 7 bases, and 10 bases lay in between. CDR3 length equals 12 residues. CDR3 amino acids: CSASGGDQPQHF. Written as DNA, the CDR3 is TGCAGTGCTAGTGGGGGGGACCAGCCCCAGCATTTT.

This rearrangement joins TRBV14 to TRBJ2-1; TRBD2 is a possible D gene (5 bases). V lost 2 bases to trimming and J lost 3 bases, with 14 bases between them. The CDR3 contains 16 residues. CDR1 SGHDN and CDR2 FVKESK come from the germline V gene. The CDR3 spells CASSQRGYSGYNEQFF. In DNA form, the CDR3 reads TGTGCCAGCAGCCAAAGAGGGTATTCCGGCTACAATGAGCAGTTCTTC.

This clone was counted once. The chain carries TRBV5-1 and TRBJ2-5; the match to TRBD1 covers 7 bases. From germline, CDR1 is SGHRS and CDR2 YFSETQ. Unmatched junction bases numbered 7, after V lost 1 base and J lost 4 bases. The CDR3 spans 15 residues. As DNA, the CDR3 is TGCGCCAGCAGCTTGCAAGGGACAGTTACAGAGACCCAGTACTTC. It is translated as CASSLQGTVTETQYF.